Included here is one TCR beta chain sequence, with context. This clonotype was seen a few times. It has no known antigen specificity. No base qualities exist here, and no much larger clone lies one base off it. This sample stems from a study of response to subunit inactivated influenza vaccine (dated by TCRdb to 2016 to 2018). With respect to the entire study: To follow how T cells responded to a trivalent subunit inactivated influenza vaccine, the researchers relied on deep quantitative profiling of the T cell receptor repertoire.

The CDR3 runs 15 amino acids, cysteine and phenylalanine included. The kept DNA is CDR3 alone, 45 bases in frame from the first base. Between the V and J ends, shortened by 5 bases and 3 bases respectively, the junction contains 17 bases. Looking up the germline V gene (reference sequence) yields CDR1 LNHDA and CDR2 SQIVND. What the study reported, not specific to this receptor: The authors suggested that each seasonal influenza vaccination may recruit only a limited number of new T cells.

Library preparation was by RT-PCR. Sequencer: Illumina HiSeq 2500. TCRdb reprocessing: public reads trimmed at Q25 with fastp, clones called with MiXCR, in-frame beta chains kept. Rows with one shared CDR3 protein collapse into an entry with the most common genes and DNA. In this sample the table shows a few hundred thousand distinct CDR3 sequences, around a fifth of which occur a single time. 9.5% to 13% of the sample rests with the top ten. Here the sequenced sample was PBMCs from blood, taken less than 22 months after vaccination. The clonotype originates from a man aged 50 to 75 who received an inactivated influenza vaccine. Donor details come from another sample of the same person, matched by shared clones. In this chain, TRBV19 is recombined with TRBJ2-7; the D region may be TRBD1 or TRBD2, each matching 7 bases equally. CDR3 sequence: CASSQVDRDYYEQYF. The DNA sequence reads TGTGCCAGTAGTCAGGTCGACAGGGACTACTACGAGCAGTACTTC.